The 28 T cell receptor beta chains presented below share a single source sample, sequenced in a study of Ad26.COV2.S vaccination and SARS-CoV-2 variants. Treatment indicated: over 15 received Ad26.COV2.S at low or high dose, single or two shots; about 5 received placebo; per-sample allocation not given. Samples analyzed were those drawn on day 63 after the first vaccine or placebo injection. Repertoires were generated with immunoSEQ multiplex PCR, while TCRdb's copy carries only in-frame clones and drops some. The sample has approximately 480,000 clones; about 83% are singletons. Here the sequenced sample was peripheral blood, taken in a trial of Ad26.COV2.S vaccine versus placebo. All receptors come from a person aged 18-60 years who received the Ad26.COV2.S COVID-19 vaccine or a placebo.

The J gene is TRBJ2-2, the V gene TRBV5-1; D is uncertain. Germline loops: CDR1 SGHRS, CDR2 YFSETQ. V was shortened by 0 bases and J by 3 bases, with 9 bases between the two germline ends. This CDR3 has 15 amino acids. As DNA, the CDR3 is TGCGCCAGCAGCTTGGGCAGTAGAGACACCGGGGAGCTGTTTTTT. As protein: CASSLGSRDTGELFF.

DNA for the CDR3: TGTGCCAGCAGCTTGGGTAGGACAGGGGGTATCTCTGGGGCCAACGTCCTGACTTTC. Protein product: CASSLGRTGGISGANVLTF. V and J are TRBV5-4 and TRBJ2-6, with 10 bases that match TRBD1. This CDR3 contains 19 residues. Germline V lookup: CDR1 SGHNT, CDR2 YYREEE (reference sequence). With V trimmed by 0 bases and J by 0 bases, 6 bases remained unmatched.

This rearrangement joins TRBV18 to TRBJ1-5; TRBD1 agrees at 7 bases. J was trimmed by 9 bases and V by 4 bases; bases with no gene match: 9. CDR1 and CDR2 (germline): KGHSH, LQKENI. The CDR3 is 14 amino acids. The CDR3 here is CASSLDRADGPQHF. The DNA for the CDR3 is TGTGCCAGCTCACTCGACAGGGCCGACGGGCCCCAGCATTTT.

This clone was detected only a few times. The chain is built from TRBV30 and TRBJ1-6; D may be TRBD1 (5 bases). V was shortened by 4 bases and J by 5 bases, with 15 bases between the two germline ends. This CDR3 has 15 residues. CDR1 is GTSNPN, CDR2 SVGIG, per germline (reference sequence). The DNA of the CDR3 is TGTGCCTGGAACCAACCGGGGGTTCATAATTCACCCCTCCACTTT. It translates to CAWNQPGVHNSPLHF.

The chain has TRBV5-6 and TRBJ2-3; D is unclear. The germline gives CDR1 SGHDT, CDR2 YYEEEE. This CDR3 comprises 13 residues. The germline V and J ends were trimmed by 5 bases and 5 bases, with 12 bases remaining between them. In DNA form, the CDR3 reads TGTGCCAGCAGTTCTTTCCTTCAAGATACGCAGTATTTT. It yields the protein CASSSFLQDTQYF.

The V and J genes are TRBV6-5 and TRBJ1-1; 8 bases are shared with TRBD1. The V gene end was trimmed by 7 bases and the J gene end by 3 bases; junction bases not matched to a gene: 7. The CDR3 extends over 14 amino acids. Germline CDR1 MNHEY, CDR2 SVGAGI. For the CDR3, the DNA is TGTGCCAGCAAAATGGGACAGGCCGACACTGAAGCTTTCTTT. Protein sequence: CASKMGQADTEAFF.

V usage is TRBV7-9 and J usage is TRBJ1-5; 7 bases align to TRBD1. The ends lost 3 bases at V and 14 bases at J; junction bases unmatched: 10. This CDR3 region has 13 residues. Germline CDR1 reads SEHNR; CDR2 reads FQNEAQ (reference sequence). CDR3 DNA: TGTGCCAGCAGCTTCCCGAGACAGGGAAAAAAGCATTTT. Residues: CASSFPRQGKKHF.

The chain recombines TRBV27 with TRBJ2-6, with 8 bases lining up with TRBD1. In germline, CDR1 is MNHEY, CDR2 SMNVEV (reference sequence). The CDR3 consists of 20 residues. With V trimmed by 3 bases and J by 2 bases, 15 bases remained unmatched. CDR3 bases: TGTGCCAGCAGTTTCCGCCGGGGTACAGGGGGGATGCCTGGGGCCAACGTCCTGACTTTC. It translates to CASSFRRGTGGMPGANVLTF.

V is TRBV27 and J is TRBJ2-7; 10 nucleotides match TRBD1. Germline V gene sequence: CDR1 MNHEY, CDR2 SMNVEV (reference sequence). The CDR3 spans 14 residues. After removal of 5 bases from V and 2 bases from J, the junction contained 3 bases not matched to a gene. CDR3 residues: CASSHGTGAYEQYF. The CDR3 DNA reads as TGTGCCAGCAGTCACGGGACAGGGGCCTACGAGCAGTACTTC.

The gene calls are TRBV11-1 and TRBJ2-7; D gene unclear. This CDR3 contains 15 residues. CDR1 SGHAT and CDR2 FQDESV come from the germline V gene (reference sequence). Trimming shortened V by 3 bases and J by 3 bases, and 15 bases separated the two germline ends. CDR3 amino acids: CASSFSPSTGYEQYF. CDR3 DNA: TGTGCCAGCAGCTTTTCCCCCTCAACGGGCTACGAGCAGTACTTC.

The CDR3 is CASSFQGAYRDSPLHF. The CDR3 nucleotides are TGTGCCAGCAGTTTCCAGGGGGCCTATAGGGATTCACCCCTCCACTTT. The chain links TRBV28 to TRBJ1-6; 8 bases line up with TRBD1. Trimming cost V 3 bases and J 8 bases; bases outside gene matches: 9. Germline V gene data show CDR1 as MDHEN and CDR2 as SYDVKM. The CDR3 is made up of 16 amino acids. The variable domain in full, completed from reference TRBV28 and TRBJ1-6, reads DVKVTQSSRYLVKRTGEKVFLECVQDMDHENMFWYRQDPGLGLRLIYFSYDVKMKEKGDIPEGYSVSREKKERFSLILESASTNQTSMYLCASSFQGAYRDSPLHFGNGTRLTVT.

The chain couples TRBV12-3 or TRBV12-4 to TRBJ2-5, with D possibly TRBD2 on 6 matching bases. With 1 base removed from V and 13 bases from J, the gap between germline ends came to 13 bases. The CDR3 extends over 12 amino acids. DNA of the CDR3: TGTGCCAGCAGTTTAGGGTCCCTAGCGCCGTACTTC. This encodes CASSLGSLAPYF.

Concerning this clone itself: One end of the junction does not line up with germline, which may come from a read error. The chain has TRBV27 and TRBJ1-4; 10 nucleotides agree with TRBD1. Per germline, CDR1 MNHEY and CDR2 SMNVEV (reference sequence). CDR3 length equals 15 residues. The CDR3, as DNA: TGTGCCAGCAGTCCCCGACAGGGGGCGCCTTCAGGCCTAGCTTTT. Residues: CASSPRQGAPSGLAF.

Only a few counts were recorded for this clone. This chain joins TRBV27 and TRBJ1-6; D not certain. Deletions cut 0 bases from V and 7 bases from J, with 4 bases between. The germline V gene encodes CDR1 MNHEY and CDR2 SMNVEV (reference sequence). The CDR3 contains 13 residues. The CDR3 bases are TGTGCCAGCAGTTTATCCCAGAATTCACCCCTCCACTTT. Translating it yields CASSLSQNSPLHF.

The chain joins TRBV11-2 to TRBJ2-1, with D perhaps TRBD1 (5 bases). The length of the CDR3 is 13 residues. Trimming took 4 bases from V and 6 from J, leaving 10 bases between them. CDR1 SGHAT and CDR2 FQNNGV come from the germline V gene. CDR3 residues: CASSSRTINEQFF. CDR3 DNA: TGTGCCAGCAGCTCTCGGACAATCAATGAGCAGTTCTTC.

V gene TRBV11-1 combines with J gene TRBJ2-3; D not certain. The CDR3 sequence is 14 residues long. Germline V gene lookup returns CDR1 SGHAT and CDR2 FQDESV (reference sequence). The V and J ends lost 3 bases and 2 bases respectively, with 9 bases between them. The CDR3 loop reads CASSLKGFTDTQYF. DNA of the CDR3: TGTGCCAGCAGCTTGAAGGGATTCACAGATACGCAGTATTTT. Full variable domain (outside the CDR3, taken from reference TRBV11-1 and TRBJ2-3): EAEVAQSPRYKITEKSQAVAFWCDPISGHATLYWYRQILGQGPELLVQFQDESVVDDSQLPKDRFSAERLKGVDSTLKIQPAELGDSAMYLCASSLKGFTDTQYFGPGTRLTVL.

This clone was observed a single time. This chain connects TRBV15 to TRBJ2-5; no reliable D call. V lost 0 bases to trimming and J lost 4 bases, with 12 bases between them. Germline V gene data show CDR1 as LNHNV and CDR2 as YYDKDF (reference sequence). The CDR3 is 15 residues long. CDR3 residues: CATSRDRVSSETQYF. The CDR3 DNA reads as TGTGCCACCAGCAGAGATCGGGTCAGCTCAGAGACCCAGTACTTC.

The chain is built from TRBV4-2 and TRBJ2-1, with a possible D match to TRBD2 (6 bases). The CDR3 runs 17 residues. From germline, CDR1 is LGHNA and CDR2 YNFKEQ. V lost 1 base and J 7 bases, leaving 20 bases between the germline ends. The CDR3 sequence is CASSQVGGAGRWNEQFF. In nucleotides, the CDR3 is TGTGCCAGCAGCCAAGTCGGGGGAGCTGGCCGGTGGAATGAGCAGTTCTTC.

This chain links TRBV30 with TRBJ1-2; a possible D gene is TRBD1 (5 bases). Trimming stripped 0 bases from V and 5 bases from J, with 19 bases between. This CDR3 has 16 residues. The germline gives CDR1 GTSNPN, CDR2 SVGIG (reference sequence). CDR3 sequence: CAWSVWQGSWGYGYTF. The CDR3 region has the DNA TGTGCCTGGAGTGTATGGCAGGGCTCGTGGGGATATGGCTACACCTTC.

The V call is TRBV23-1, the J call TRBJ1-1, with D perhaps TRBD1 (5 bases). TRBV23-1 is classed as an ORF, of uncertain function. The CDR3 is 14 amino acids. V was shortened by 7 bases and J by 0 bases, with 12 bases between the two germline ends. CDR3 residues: CASTRGSMNTEAFF. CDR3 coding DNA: TGCGCCAGCACGCGGGGGTCCATGAACACTGAAGCTTTCTTT.

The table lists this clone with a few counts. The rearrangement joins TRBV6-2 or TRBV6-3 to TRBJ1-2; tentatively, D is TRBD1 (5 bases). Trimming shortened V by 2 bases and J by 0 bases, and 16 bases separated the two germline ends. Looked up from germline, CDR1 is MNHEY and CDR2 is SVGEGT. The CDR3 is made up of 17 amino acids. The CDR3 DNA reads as TGTGCCAGCAGTTACGAGACAGTCCTCTTTCCTAACTATGGCTACACCTTC. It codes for CASSYETVLFPNYGYTF.

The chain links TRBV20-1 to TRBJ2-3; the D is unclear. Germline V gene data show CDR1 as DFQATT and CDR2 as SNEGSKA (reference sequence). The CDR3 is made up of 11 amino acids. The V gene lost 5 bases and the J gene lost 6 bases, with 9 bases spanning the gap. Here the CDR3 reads CSAAPGDTQYF. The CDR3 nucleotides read TGCAGTGCTGCCCCCGGGGATACGCAGTATTTT.

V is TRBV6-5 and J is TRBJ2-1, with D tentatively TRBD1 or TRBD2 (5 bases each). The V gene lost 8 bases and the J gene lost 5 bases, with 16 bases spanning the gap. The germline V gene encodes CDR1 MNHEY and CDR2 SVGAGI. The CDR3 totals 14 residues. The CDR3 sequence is CASGVGADHNEQFF. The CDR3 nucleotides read TGTGCCAGCGGGGTCGGGGCAGACCACAATGAGCAGTTCTTC.

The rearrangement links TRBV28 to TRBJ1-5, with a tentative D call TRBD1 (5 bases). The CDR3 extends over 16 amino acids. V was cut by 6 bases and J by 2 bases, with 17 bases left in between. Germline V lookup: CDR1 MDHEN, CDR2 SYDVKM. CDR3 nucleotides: TGTGCCAGCAGAACCCCGATGGGGGGGGGCAATCAGCCCCAGCATTTT. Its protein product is CASRTPMGGGNQPQHF.

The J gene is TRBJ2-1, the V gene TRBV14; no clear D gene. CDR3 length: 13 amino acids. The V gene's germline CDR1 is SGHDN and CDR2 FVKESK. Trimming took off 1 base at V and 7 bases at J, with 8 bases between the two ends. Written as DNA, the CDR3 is TGTGCCAGCAGCCAAGTGGTAGCTAATGAGCAGTTCTTC. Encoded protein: CASSQVVANEQFF.

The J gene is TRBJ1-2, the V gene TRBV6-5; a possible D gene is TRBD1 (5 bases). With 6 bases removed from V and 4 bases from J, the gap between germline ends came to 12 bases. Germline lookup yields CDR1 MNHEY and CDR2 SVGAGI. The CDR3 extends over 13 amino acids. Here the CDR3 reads CASSPGGFYGYTF. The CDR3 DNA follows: TGTGCCAGCAGCCCCGGGGGATTCTATGGCTACACCTTC.

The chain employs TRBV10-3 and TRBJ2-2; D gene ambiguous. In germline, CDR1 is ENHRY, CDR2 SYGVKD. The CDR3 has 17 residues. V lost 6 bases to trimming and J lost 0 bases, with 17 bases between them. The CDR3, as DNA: TGTGCCATCAGGAAGAATGTAGGTCTAGCGAACACCGGGGAGCTGTTTTTT. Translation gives CAIRKNVGLANTGELFF.

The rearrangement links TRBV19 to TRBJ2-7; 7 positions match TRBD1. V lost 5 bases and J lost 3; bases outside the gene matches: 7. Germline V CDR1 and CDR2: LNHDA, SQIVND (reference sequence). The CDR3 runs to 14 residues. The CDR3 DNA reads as TGTGCCAGTAGTCCATCCAACAGGGGCTACGAGCAGTACTTC. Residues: CASSPSNRGYEQYF.